This is a list of T cell receptor beta chains from one sample in a study of tumor-infiltrating lymphocytes in primary liver carcinoma. TCRdb used MiXCR to reprocess the multiplex PCR reads, holding one entry per CDR3 protein. The sample yields about 110,000 distinct CDR3 sequences, 65% seen once. The sequencing sample was made of liver tumor tissue from sampling region 1. These receptors originate from a woman aged 55-69 years with primary liver carcinoma and hepatitis B virus infection. The CDR3 runs from the conserved cysteine through the conserved F or W. A D gene is named only where the DNA matches it firmly.

CDR3: CSVGGPGETQYF; V: TRBV29-1; D: NA; length: 12
CDR3: CASSQDTGITQYF; V: TRBV4-1; D: NA; length: 13
CDR3: CTISFDNRNTEAFF; V: TRBV5-1; D: NA; length: 14
CDR3: CASSVPAANNEQFF; V: TRBV9; D: NA; length: 14
CDR3: CAGSLRSSDNQPQHF; V: TRBV12-3/TRBV12-4; D: NA; length: 15
CDR3: CASSLGLAFNEQIF; V: TRBV11-2; D: NA; length: 14
CDR3: CASISGRGRTNTEAFF; V: TRBV11-3; D: NA; length: 16
CDR3: CSVDNLISIDTQYF; V: TRBV29-1; D: NA; length: 14
CDR3: CSAAGTSGKYEQFF; V: TRBV29-1; D: TRBD2; length: 14
CDR3: CASSPRVTGNEQFF; V: TRBV28; D: NA; length: 14
CDR3: CASSLTPGTASSGANVLTF; V: TRBV6-2/TRBV6-3; D: TRBD1; length: 19
CDR3: CASSRTVGYTF; V: TRBV28; D: NA; length: 11